This section outlines one T cell receptor (beta chain) sequence together with its context. What it binds is unknown. This specimen comes from a study of blood T cells in healthy people across ages. Findings and limits, study-wide: Possibly, changes in expanded clonotypes were confounded because donor CMV status was unknown.

Combining a sample-barcoded 5' primer with a J-beta primer mix, a second PCR ran for about 6 to 12 cycles. Each CDR3 protein is one row after TCRdb ran MiXCR on the 5' RACE reads. The repertoire includes about 750,000 distinct CDR3 sequences, less than 70% of them detected once, and approximately 40% sits in the top ten. In germline, CDR1 is SQVTM, CDR2 ANQGSEA. This CDR3 has 14 amino acids. V was clipped by 3 bases and J by 7 bases; unmatched bases: 10. The TCR sequence derives from a man at least 80 years old in good health. The J gene is TRBJ2-7, the V gene TRBV29-1; 9 bases are shared with TRBD1. The sequenced sample consisted of blood. CDR3 sequence reads: CSVDGGQGRNEQYF. DNA for the CDR3: TGCAGCGTTGACGGGGGACAGGGACGAAATGAGCAGTACTTC.